This TCR beta chain is from a study of blood T cell repertoires in COVID-19. TCRdb's table, derived via immunoSEQ multiplex PCR, lists solely in-frame clones and lacks some. The sample includes about 180,000 clones, nearly 80% of them seen just once. V lost 3 bases, J lost 5 bases, and 14 bases lay in between. Germline V gene lookup returns CDR1 SGDLS and CDR2 YYNGEE. CDR3 length: 14 amino acids. The age range of participants was 18 to 89 years, with residence in about two dozen US areas. Cohort allocation depended upon clinical history that participants reported. Within the 2 weeks before study entry, each person in the exposed group met a COVID-19 case.

Sequencing was carried out using PBMCs or T cells enriched from blood (not recorded which). This clonotype was obtained from a man aged 60 to 75 who had been exposed to COVID-19. The chain uses TRBV9 and TRBJ1-2; D is possibly TRBD1 (5 bases). CDR3 sequence: CASSADSPIYGYTF. In DNA, the CDR3 is TGTGCCAGCAGCGCCGACAGCCCGATATATGGCTACACCTTC. Based on the CDR3 plus reference TRBV9 and TRBJ1-2, the full variable domain is DSGVTQTPKHLITATGQRVTLRCSPRSGDLSVYWYQQSLDQGLQFLIQYYNGEERAKGNILERFSAQQFPDLHSELNLSSLELGDSALYFCASSADSPIYGYTFGSGTRLTVV.